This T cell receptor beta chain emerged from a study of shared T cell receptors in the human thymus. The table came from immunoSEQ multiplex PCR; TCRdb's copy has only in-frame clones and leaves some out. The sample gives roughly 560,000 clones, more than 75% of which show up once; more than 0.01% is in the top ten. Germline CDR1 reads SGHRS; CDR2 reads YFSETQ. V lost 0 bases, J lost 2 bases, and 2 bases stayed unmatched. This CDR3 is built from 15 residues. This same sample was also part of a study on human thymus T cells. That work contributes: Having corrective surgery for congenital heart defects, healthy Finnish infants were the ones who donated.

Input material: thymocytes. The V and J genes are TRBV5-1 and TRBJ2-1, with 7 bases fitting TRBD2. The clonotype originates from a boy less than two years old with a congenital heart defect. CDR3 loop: CASSLVAGTYNEQFF. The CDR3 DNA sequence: TGCGCCAGCAGCTTGGTAGCGGGCACCTACAATGAGCAGTTCTTC.